Listed below are T cell receptor beta chains from one sample, sequenced in a study of T cells in Graves' hyperthyroidism and ophthalmopathy. Each CDR3 protein gets one entry after TCRdb re-called the multiplex PCR reads with MiXCR. Found here are about 720,000 distinct CDR3 sequences, over 15% of them singletons; the top ten hold 16%. The specimen sequenced was blood. These receptors were collected from a woman between 45 and 65 years old with Graves' hyperthyroidism that later progressed to Graves' ophthalmopathy. Both conserved end residues are part of each CDR3. Fields, in order: clone size, D gene, V gene, J gene, CDR3 protein, CDR3 DNA. D genes are given only for firm matches. Expanded clones are given a class, and other clones once, few, many or no size at all.

many	.	TRBV3-1	TRBJ1-2	CASSQGSGYGYTF	TGTGCCAGCAGCCAAGGTTCAGGCTATGGCTACACCTTC
.	.	TRBV19	TRBJ1-3	CASSINRRSSGNTIYF	TGTGCCAGTAGTATCAACCGACGTTCCTCTGGAAACACCATATATTTT
.	.	TRBV27	TRBJ1-6	CASSHRPPDNSPLHF	TGTGCCAGCAGTCACAGGCCTCCTGATAATTCACCCCTCCACTTT
.	.	TRBV20-1	TRBJ1-2	CSAPYSAEDYGYTF	TGCAGTGCTCCTTATTCGGCCGAGGACTATGGCTACACCTTC
few	TRBD2	TRBV20-1	TRBJ2-1	CSALRTSAYNEQFF	TGCAGTGCCCTTAGGACTAGCGCCTACAATGAGCAGTTCTTC
.	.	TRBV20-1	TRBJ2-1	CSASNPSATYNEQFF	TGCAGTGCTAGTAATCCTAGCGCCACCTACAATGAGCAGTTCTTC
.	TRBD1	TRBV7-8	TRBJ1-2	CASTQTGIDGYTF	TGTGCCAGCACCCAGACAGGGATCGATGGCTACACCTTC
many	.	TRBV11-3	TRBJ2-1	CASSIRGNEQFF	TGTGCCAGCAGCATAAGAGGCAATGAGCAGTTCTTC
.	.	TRBV5-1	TRBJ2-1	CASSLGLGGPLDNEQFF	TGCGCCAGCAGCTTGGGGCTGGGGGGGCCATTGGACAATGAGCAGTTCTTC
few	TRBD1	TRBV5-1	TRBJ2-2	CASSLDRTGTTGELFF	TGCGCCAGCAGCTTGGATCGGACAGGGACCACCGGGGAGCTGTTTTTT
once	TRBD1	TRBV20-1	TRBJ1-1	CSARVWLRGTEAFF	TGCAGTGCTAGAGTCTGGCTCAGGGGGACTGAAGCTTTCTTT
many	.	TRBV11-2	TRBJ2-1	CASSLDRPQDIGNEQFF	TGTGCCAGCAGCTTAGATCGCCCCCAGGACATCGGCAATGAGCAGTTCTTC
many	TRBD2	TRBV3-1	TRBJ2-5	CASRQFSGGPSQETQYF	TGTGCCAGCAGGCAATTCAGCGGGGGGCCCTCCCAAGAGACCCAGTACTTC
many	TRBD1	TRBV12-3/TRBV12-4	TRBJ2-3	CASSLEGQGADTQYF	TGTGCCAGCAGTTTGGAAGGGCAGGGGGCAGATACGCAGTATTTT
many	.	TRBV3-1	TRBJ1-2	CASSLGVTDYGYTF	TGTGCCAGCAGCCTGGGCGTCACGGACTATGGCTACACCTTC
.	.	TRBV19	TRBJ2-2	CASSIVGGPGSCFF	.
.	TRBD2	TRBV2	TRBJ2-5	CASRRGGAETQYF	TGTGCCAGCAGGCGCGGGGGTGCTGAGACCCAGTACTTC
.	TRBD2	TRBV6-1	TRBJ2-5	CASSEMRGGTKIRKETQYF	TGTGCCAGCAGTGAAATGCGGGGGGGAACAAAAATCCGAAAAGAGACCCAGTACTTC
.	TRBD1	TRBV7-9	TRBJ1-4	CASSRTSGTGGWEKLFF	TGTGCCAGCAGCCGAACCTCCGGGACAGGGGGCTGGGAAAAACTGTTTTTT
few	TRBD1	TRBV7-9	TRBJ1-1	CASSRDRGGTEAFF	TGCGCCAGCAGCCGAGACAGGGGAGGAACTGAAGCTTTCTTT
many	TRBD1	TRBV10-1	TRBJ2-7	CASSESGQDYEQYF	TGCGCCAGCAGTGAGTCCGGACAGGACTACGAGCAGTACTTC
.	.	TRBV12-5	TRBJ2-5	CASGTGEETQYF	TGTGCTAGTGGGACAGGAGAAGAGACCCAGTACTTC
many	TRBD2	TRBV20-1	TRBJ2-7	CSAFTSGGGEQYF	TGCAGTGCTTTCACTAGCGGGGGGGGGGAGCAGTACTTC
.	TRBD1	TRBV11-2	TRBJ1-6	CASSSTGGFSPLHF	TGTGCCAGCAGCTCAACAGGGGGCTTTTCACCCCTCCACTTT